These 20 T cell receptor beta chains were all obtained from the same sample, sequenced in a study of blood T cell repertoires in COVID-19. Here immunoSEQ multiplex PCR was the method, and the copy in TCRdb shows in-frame clones only, minus some. The sample records about 190,000 clones, around four fifths being singletons. The sample was peripheral blood. Receptor source: a man aged 25 to 40 with active or convalescent COVID-19.

The chain carries TRBV24-1 and TRBJ2-7; maybe TRBD1 (6 bases). The ends were cut back, 6 bases at V and 5 bases at J, with 22 bases in the middle. This CDR3 contains 16 residues. Germline CDR1 and CDR2: KGHDR and SFDVKD. CDR3 region: CATSLYSNGQNHEQYF. CDR3 in DNA: TGTGCCACCAGTTTGTATTCAAACGGACAGAACCACGAGCAGTACTTC.

The genes are TRBV24-1 and TRBJ2-7, with D possibly matching TRBD1 (5 bases). The CDR3 is made up of 14 amino acids. V gave up 2 bases and J gave up 7 bases, with 14 bases separating them. Germline-derived CDR1 and CDR2 are KGHDR and SFDVKD. CDR3 sequence: CATSDSGRTWEQYF. In DNA, the CDR3 is TGTGCCACCAGTGATTCAGGGCGCACTTGGGAGCAGTACTTC.

The chain carries TRBV27 and TRBJ1-2, with D perhaps matching TRBD1 (6 bases). The CDR3 loop spans 13 amino acids. CDR1 and CDR2 from the germline V gene are MNHEY and SMNVEV (reference sequence). V gave up 3 bases and J gave up 6 bases, with 11 bases separating them. In DNA, the CDR3 is TGTGCCAGCAGTTTTACAGGGAGGGATGGCTACACCTTC. Translated: CASSFTGRDGYTF.

V usage is TRBV7-2 and J usage is TRBJ2-1, with a weak D call TRBD2 (5 bases). Germline CDR1 SGHTA, CDR2 FQGNSA. Trimming took 1 base from V and 7 from J, leaving 17 bases between them. The CDR3 sequence is 16 residues long. The CDR3 DNA reads TGTGCCAGCAGCTTAGTATCGCGTCTAGCAGAAAATGAGCAGTTCTTC. Protein product: CASSLVSRLAENEQFF.

The rearrangement uses TRBV11-2 and TRBJ1-5, with D possibly TRBD1 on 6 matching bases. The germline gives CDR1 SGHAT, CDR2 FQNNGV. V was trimmed by 6 bases and J by 4 bases, leaving 16 bases between them. CDR3 length: 15 amino acids. As DNA, the CDR3 is TGTGCCAGCAGTCAAACCTCAGGGGAGAATCAGCCCCAGCATTTT. It yields the protein CASSQTSGENQPQHF.

This chain uses TRBV2 with TRBJ2-3, with 8 bases matching TRBD1. Germline V gene lookup returns CDR1 SNHLY and CDR2 FYNNEI. Trimming at V came to 6 bases and at J to 0 bases, leaving 8 bases not matched to a gene. The CDR3 spans 16 residues. This CDR3 reads CASRDRDRRSTDTQYF. The CDR3 DNA sequence: TGTGCCAGCAGGGACCGGGACAGGAGAAGCACAGATACGCAGTATTTT. The variable domain in full, completed from reference TRBV2 and TRBJ2-3, reads EPEVTQTPSHQVTQMGQEVILRCVPISNHLYFYWYRQILGQKVEFLVSFYNNEISEKSEIFDDQFSVERPDGSNFTLKIRSTKLEDSAMYFCASRDRDRRSTDTQYFGPGTRLTVL.

The chain combines TRBV12-2 with TRBJ2-7; no check of the table's D call, TRBD1, against the DNA was made. TRBV12-2 has pseudogene status. This CDR3 has 17 residues. This chain's CDR3 is CASRSFRDQRRNYEQYF. The CDR3 DNA reads TGTGCAAGTCGCTCGTTCAGGGATCAGAGGCGAAACTACGAGCAGTACTTC.

Only one count was recorded for this clone. The gene calls are TRBV7-6 and TRBJ1-2; 8 bases match TRBD1. V trimming: 1 base; J trimming: 2 bases; junction bases outside the gene matches: 6. Looked up from germline, CDR1 is SGHVS and CDR2 is FNYEAQ. The CDR3 spans 16 residues. CDR3 bases: TGTGCCAGCAGCTTAGGGGGGGCAGGGGGCAACTATGGCTACACCTTC. Residues: CASSLGGAGGNYGYTF.

The genes are TRBV28 and TRBJ2-5, with a tentative D call TRBD2 (6 bases). Germline CDR1 MDHEN, CDR2 SYDVKM. The CDR3 has 14 residues. Trimming shortened V by 2 bases and J by 0 bases, and 7 bases separated the two germline ends. CDR3 sequence (DNA): TGTGCCAGCAGTTTAGGAGGGAACCAAGAGACCCAGTACTTC. Protein sequence: CASSLGGNQETQYF.

This chain links TRBV6-5 with TRBJ2-6; D not certain. The CDR3 has 13 amino acids. V lost 5 bases and J 5 bases, leaving 7 bases between the germline ends. From germline, CDR1 is MNHEY and CDR2 SVGAGI. CDR3 sequence (DNA): TGTGCCAGCAGTCCAGGAAGGGCCAACGTCCTGACTTTC. Protein: CASSPGRANVLTF.

The V call is TRBV6-2 or TRBV6-3, the J call TRBJ2-7; TRBD2 matches 15 bases. Germline loops: CDR1 MNHEY, CDR2 SVGEGT. V was clipped by 0 bases and J by 5 bases; unmatched bases: 11. The CDR3 has 19 residues. The chain's CDR3 is CASSYSGLAGGFSSHEQYF. CDR3 DNA: TGTGCCAGCAGTTACTCAGGACTAGCGGGAGGGTTTTCATCCCACGAGCAGTACTTC.

The chain couples TRBV2 to TRBJ1-2, with TRBD1 as a possible D gene (5 bases). V was shortened by 6 bases and J by 8 bases, with 19 bases between the two germline ends. The CDR3 consists of 14 residues. Germline V CDR1 and CDR2: SNHLY, FYNNEI. This CDR3 reads CASSPGGGSPGYTF. The CDR3 coding sequence is TGTGCCAGCAGCCCCGGGGGGGGGAGCCCAGGCTACACCTTC.

This clone was detected only a few times. The chain couples TRBV4-2 to TRBJ1-2, with D perhaps matching TRBD1 (5 bases). Trimming removed 4 bases from V and 6 bases from J, with 9 bases in between. Germline V CDR1 and CDR2: LGHNA, YNFKEQ. This CDR3 region has 12 residues. The CDR3 reads CASSLDRDGYTF. The CDR3 DNA follows: TGTGCCAGCAGCCTTGACAGAGATGGCTACACCTTC.

This sequence joins TRBV14 and TRBJ1-2; a possible D gene is TRBD1 (6 bases). Germline values: CDR1 SGHDN, CDR2 FVKESK. Trimming pared 4 bases from V and 4 bases from J, leaving 19 bases between. This CDR3 spans 16 amino acids. CDR3 nucleotide sequence: TGTGCCAGCAGCCCCCGGCTGACAGGATCCGCCTATGGCTACACCTTC. Its translation: CASSPRLTGSAYGYTF.

V gene TRBV4-3 combines with J gene TRBJ2-7, with TRBD2 matching 7 bases. With 4 bases clipped from V and 3 bases from J, the junction kept 6 bases outside the gene matches. Germline CDR1 and CDR2: LGHNA and YSLEER. This CDR3 has 14 amino acids. CDR3 DNA: TGCGCCAGCAGCCCGGAACTAGCGAGCTACGAGCAGTACTTC. This codes for CASSPELASYEQYF.

The table lists this clone with a count of one. V gene TRBV10-3 combines with J gene TRBJ1-6, with D uncertain. CDR1 is ENHRY and CDR2 is SYGVKD in the germline V gene. Deletions cut 9 bases from V and 0 bases from J, with 9 bases between. The CDR3 contains 14 residues. CDR3 in amino acids: CAIGDSSYNSPLHF. For the CDR3, the DNA is TGTGCCATTGGTGATAGCTCCTATAATTCACCCCTCCACTTT.

The V and J genes are TRBV27 and TRBJ2-7; TRBD2 matches at 7 bases. The germline gives CDR1 MNHEY, CDR2 SMNVEV (reference sequence). Losses at the gene ends were 3 bases for V and 3 bases for J; bases not matched to a gene: 2. This CDR3 has 13 amino acids. The CDR3 sequence is CASSFGGGYEQYV. CDR3 coding DNA: TGTGCCAGCAGTTTTGGGGGGGGCTACGAGCAGTACGTC.

The J gene is TRBJ2-7, the V gene TRBV30, with 12 positions matching TRBD2. The CDR3 loop spans 13 amino acids. After removal of 3 bases from V and 3 bases from J, the junction contained 0 bases not matched to a gene. Germline V gene sequence: CDR1 GTSNPN, CDR2 SVGIG (reference sequence). For the CDR3, the DNA is TGTGCCTGGAGGGGACTAGCGGGCTACGAGCAGTACTTC. It encodes CAWRGLAGYEQYF.

The chain links TRBV21-1 to TRBJ2-7; the D segment call TRBD1 is taken from the table without a DNA check. TRBV21-1 is designated a pseudogene. The CDR3 totals 14 residues. The CDR3 DNA reads TGTGCCAGCGGAGAGGACAGGGGACTTTACGAGCAGTACGTC. Protein: CASGEDRGLYEQYV.

The rearrangement uses TRBV12-3 or TRBV12-4 and TRBJ1-3; D is ambiguous. This CDR3 spans 13 amino acids. Trimming left V 6 bases short and J 0 bases short, with 6 bases between. CDR3 amino acids: CASRLSSGNTIYF. The CDR3 DNA is TGTGCCAGCAGGCTAAGCTCTGGAAACACCATATATTTT.